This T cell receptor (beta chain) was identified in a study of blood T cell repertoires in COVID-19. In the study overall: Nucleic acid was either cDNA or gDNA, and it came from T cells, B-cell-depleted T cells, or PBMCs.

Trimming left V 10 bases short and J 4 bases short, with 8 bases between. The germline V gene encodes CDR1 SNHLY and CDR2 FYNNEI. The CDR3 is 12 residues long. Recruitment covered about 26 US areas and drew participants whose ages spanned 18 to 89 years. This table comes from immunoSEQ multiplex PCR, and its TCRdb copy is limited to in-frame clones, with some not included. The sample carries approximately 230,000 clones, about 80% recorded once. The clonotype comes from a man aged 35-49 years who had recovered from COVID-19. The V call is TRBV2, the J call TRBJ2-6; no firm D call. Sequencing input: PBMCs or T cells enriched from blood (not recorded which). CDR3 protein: CATHLGANVLTF. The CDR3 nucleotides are TGTGCCACACATCTGGGGGCCAACGTCCTGACTTTC.